The 27 T cell receptor beta chains below come from one sample, sequenced in a study of lymphopenia after photon versus proton radiotherapy. TCRdb's copy holds only in-frame clones and misses some; the assay was immunoSEQ multiplex PCR. The top ten clones hold approximately 2.2% of a sample with 50,000 to 75,000 clones, around 86% of them seen once. The sequencing used peripheral blood, collected from a patient treated with photon-based radiotherapy. The receptors were gathered from a man aged 40-49 years with gastric cancer.

CDR3 sequence reads: CASSESERGEGTQYF. The CDR3 DNA is TGCGCCAGCAGTGAGTCAGAGCGGGGGGAAGGTACGCAGTATTTT. This chain joins TRBV10-1 and TRBJ2-3; 9 nucleotides agree with TRBD2. Trimming took 0 bases from V and 8 from J; bases not matched to a gene: 6. CDR1 WNHNN and CDR2 SYGVQD come from the germline V gene (reference sequence). The CDR3 covers 15 residues.

In this sample, this clone turned up once. This chain links TRBV21-1 with TRBJ2-5. The J call may be incorrect, as the DNA end agrees better with TRBJ2-7. TRBV21-1 counts as a pseudogene. CDR3 length: 19 amino acids. CDR3 loop: CASSKALRGAERRIREQYF. The DNA for the CDR3 is TGTGCCAGCAGCAAAGCATTACGGGGCGCAGAAAGGAGAATCCGCGAGCAGTACTTC.

The chain is built from TRBV5-1 and TRBJ2-1; D remains ambiguous. The CDR3 extends over 13 amino acids. CDR1 is SGHRS and CDR2 is YFSETQ in the germline V gene. V was shortened by 0 bases and J by 6 bases, with 7 bases between the two germline ends. The CDR3 sequence is CASSLVWGNEQFF. CDR3 DNA: TGCGCCAGCAGCTTGGTTTGGGGCAATGAGCAGTTCTTC.

The chain has TRBV18 and TRBJ1-3, with 9 positions matching TRBD1. From germline, CDR1 is KGHSH and CDR2 LQKENI. CDR3 size: 16 residues. Trimming cost V 0 bases and J 1 base; bases outside gene matches: 1. CDR3 region: CASSPPGTGSGNTIYF. The CDR3 DNA is TGTGCCAGCTCACCACCCGGGACAGGGTCTGGAAACACCATATATTTT. Supplemented by reference TRBV18 and TRBJ1-3, the full variable domain reads NAGVMQNPRHLVRRRGQEARLRCSPMKGHSHVYWYRQLPEEGLKFMVYLQKENIIDESGMPKERFSAEFPKEGPSILRIQQVVRGDSAAYFCASSPPGTGSGNTIYFGEGSWLTVV.

For this clone: Germline is not matched at one junction end, which may reflect a read error. CDR3 region: CASSFAGGIYNEQFF. As DNA, the CDR3 is TGTGCCAGCAGCTTCGCAGGGGGTATCTACAATGAGCAGTTCTTC. V and J are TRBV5-3 and TRBJ2-1, with 7 positions matching TRBD1. TRBV5-3 is an ORF; its function is uncertain. CDR3 length: 15 residues.

The chain recombines TRBV30 with TRBJ1-1; 9 bases match TRBD1. Per germline, CDR1 GTSNPN and CDR2 SVGIG (reference sequence). After removal of 3 bases from V and 3 bases from J, the junction contained 8 bases not matched to a gene. The CDR3 runs 15 residues. The CDR3: CAWREQGARYTEAFF. The DNA for the CDR3 is TGTGCCTGGAGGGAACAGGGGGCGCGGTACACTGAAGCTTTCTTT.

The chain carries TRBV10-3 and TRBJ2-1; a weak D match, TRBD1 (6 bases). Germline loops: CDR1 ENHRY, CDR2 SYGVKD. CDR3 length: 14 residues. V was shortened by 3 bases and J by 5 bases, with 11 bases between the two germline ends. CDR3 residues: CAISDRTANNEQFF. CDR3 nucleotides: TGTGCCATCAGTGACAGGACAGCTAACAATGAGCAGTTCTTC.

The chain recombines TRBV6-1 with TRBJ2-7; D may match TRBD1 or TRBD2 (5 bases each). Germline CDR1 reads MNHNS; CDR2 reads SASEGT. This CDR3 is 14 amino acids long. Trimming pared 1 base from V and 6 bases from J, leaving 13 bases between. The CDR3 coding sequence is TGTGCCAGCAGTGAAGGGGGTGGGGGAAGCGAGCAGTACTTC. Amino acid sequence: CASSEGGGGSEQYF.

V and J are TRBV2 and TRBJ1-4; D ambiguous. The CDR3 runs 17 residues. The V and J ends lost 2 bases and 0 bases respectively, with 13 bases between them. Germline values: CDR1 SNHLY, CDR2 FYNNEI. The CDR3 DNA follows: TGTGCCAGCAGTGAAAGACCCCTATTAGCAACTAATGAAAAACTGTTTTTT. This gives the protein CASSERPLLATNEKLFF. The full variable domain, in which reference TRBV2 and TRBJ1-4 provide the parts outside the CDR3, is EPEVTQTPSHQVTQMGQEVILRCVPISNHLYFYWYRQILGQKVEFLVSFYNNEISEKSEIFDDQFSVERPDGSNFTLKIRSTKLEDSAMYFCASSERPLLATNEKLFFGSGTQLSVL.

This clone has more than one count but fewer than ten. The chain links TRBV30 to TRBJ1-5, with 8 bases matching TRBD1. V was pared by 0 bases and J by 3 bases, with 4 bases of the junction left unmatched. The CDR3 extends over 15 amino acids. Per germline, CDR1 GTSNPN and CDR2 SVGIG (reference sequence). The CDR3 protein is CAWSVRTGYNQPQHF. The DNA for the CDR3 is TGTGCCTGGAGTGTAAGGACAGGGTACAATCAGCCCCAGCATTTT.

The chain links TRBV5-1 to TRBJ2-4; D gene unclear. The ends were cut back, 7 bases at V and 8 bases at J, with 16 bases in the middle. The CDR3 extends over 13 amino acids. The V gene's germline CDR1 is SGHRS and CDR2 YFSETQ. Written as DNA, the CDR3 is TGCGCCAGCTACGCCCAAAGGGATGACATTCAGTACTTC. It yields the protein CASYAQRDDIQYF.

This chain links TRBV9 with TRBJ2-7; 9 bases are a match to TRBD1. Germline CDR1 and CDR2: SGDLS and YYNGEE. The CDR3 totals 15 residues. V shed 1 base and J 5 bases; nucleotides not matched to a gene: 7. Here the CDR3 DNA reads TGTGCCAGCAGCGTACTCGGACAGGGGTTCAACGAGCAGTACTTC. This gives the protein CASSVLGQGFNEQYF.

The genes are TRBV6-4 and TRBJ2-2, with D uncertain. V lost 5 bases and J 0 bases, leaving 10 bases between the germline ends. This CDR3 contains 15 residues. Germline CDR1 is MRHNA and CDR2 is SNTAGT. CDR3 region: CASSKGLANTGELFF. The CDR3 region has the DNA TGTGCCAGCAGTAAAGGCTTGGCGAACACCGGGGAGCTGTTTTTT.

The rearrangement joins TRBV6-4 to TRBJ1-2, with D possibly TRBD1 on 5 matching bases. Looked up from germline, CDR1 is MRHNA and CDR2 is SNTAGT. V shed 8 bases and J shed 3 bases, with 13 bases lying between them. The CDR3 is 13 amino acids. This CDR3 is CASGGTDDYGYTF. Written as DNA, the CDR3 is TGTGCCAGCGGAGGGACGGATGACTATGGCTACACCTTC.

About this clone itself: An end of the junction does not agree with germline; a read error may underlie this. The same CDR3 arises from other DNA sequences in this sample as well. The genes are TRBV9 and TRBJ1-5, with no clear D. CDR1 is SGDLS, CDR2 YYNGEE, per germline. There are 13 residues in the CDR3. CDR3 loop: CASSVGENQPQHF. DNA of the CDR3: TGTGCCAGCAGCGTAGGTGAGAATCAACCCCAGCATTTT. The full variable domain, with the rest looked up from reference TRBV9 and TRBJ1-5, is DSGVTQTPKHLITATGQRVTLRCSPRSGDLSVYWYQQSLDQGLQFLIQYYNGEERAKGNILERFSAQQFPDLHSELNLSSLELGDSALYFCASSVGENQPQHFGDGTRLSIL.

This chain joins TRBV9 and TRBJ2-5; D possibly corresponds to TRBD1 (5 bases). The J call may be in error: the DNA end matches TRBJ2-7 better. In germline, CDR1 is SGDLS, CDR2 YYNGEE. This CDR3 is built from 17 residues. CDR3 coding DNA: TGTGCCAGCAGCGAAGACATAAAGGTGACAGCGACCTACGAGCAGTACTTC. Translating it yields CASSEDIKVTATYEQYF.

This clone was picked up a small number of times. This chain links TRBV29-1 with TRBJ2-1; 9 nucleotides match TRBD1. The CDR3 sequence is 15 residues long. J gave up 1 base and V 4 bases, and 5 bases lay outside the gene matches. Germline V gene lookup returns CDR1 SQVTM and CDR2 ANQGSEA. CDR3 sequence reads: CSVGGQGRSYNEQFF. DNA for the CDR3: TGCAGCGTTGGAGGACAGGGGAGGTCCTACAATGAGCAGTTCTTC.

The chain recombines TRBV30 with TRBJ1-6, with 8 bases matching TRBD1. J gave up 2 bases and V 3 bases, and 6 bases lay outside the gene matches. CDR1 is GTSNPN and CDR2 is SVGIG in the germline V gene (reference sequence). CDR3 length equals 16 residues. DNA of the CDR3: TGTGCCTGGAGGGGCTCAGGGGGCCCCTATAATTCACCCCTCCACTTT. It codes for CAWRGSGGPYNSPLHF.

This chain joins TRBV4-1 and TRBJ1-4, with a possible D match to TRBD1 (5 bases). The CDR3 is made up of 17 amino acids. Germline V gives CDR1 MGHRA, CDR2 YSYEKL. V shed 0 bases and J shed 8 bases, with 19 bases lying between them. CDR3 DNA sequence: TGCGCCAGCAGCCAAGACCACCCCCGGGGGTTTCAAGAAAAACTGTTTTTT. Translated: CASSQDHPRGFQEKLFF.

This clone was observed a single time. The chain couples TRBV7-3 to TRBJ2-7, with D possibly matching TRBD2 (5 bases). Germline CDR1 reads SGHTA; CDR2 reads FQGTGA. Trimming cost V 0 bases and J 7 bases, with 10 bases left between them. The CDR3 loop spans 13 amino acids. CDR3 coding DNA: TGTGCCAGCAGCTTAACCTTTTCGGGGGAGCAGTACTTC. Amino acid sequence: CASSLTFSGEQYF.

The CDR3 is CASSQEGYGELFF. The CDR3 bases are TGCGCCAGCAGCCAAGAGGGGTATGGGGAGCTGTTTTTT. The chain is built from TRBV4-3 and TRBJ2-2, with D unclear. The CDR3 loop spans 13 amino acids. Trimming stripped 0 bases from V and 8 bases from J, with 7 bases between. Germline CDR1 reads LGHNA; CDR2 reads YSLEER.

The chain links TRBV18 to TRBJ1-1; no firm D call. Germline CDR1 KGHSH, CDR2 LQKENI. The V gene lost 1 base and the J gene lost 0 bases, with 9 bases spanning the gap. This CDR3 has 15 residues. For the CDR3, the DNA is TGTGCCAGCTCACCACTTGGAGCTTTGAACACTGAAGCTTTCTTT. It translates to CASSPLGALNTEAFF. The full variable domain, its missing parts supplied by reference TRBV18 and TRBJ1-1, is NAGVMQNPRHLVRRRGQEARLRCSPMKGHSHVYWYRQLPEEGLKFMVYLQKENIIDESGMPKERFSAEFPKEGPSILRIQQVVRGDSAAYFCASSPLGALNTEAFFGQGTRLTVV.

The V gene is TRBV30, the J gene TRBJ2-3; tentative D call: TRBD1 (5 bases). The CDR3 is made up of 15 amino acids. Germline CDR1 and CDR2: GTSNPN and SVGIG (reference sequence). Trimming stripped 0 bases from V and 2 bases from J, with 12 bases between. The CDR3 reads CAWSVRQGITDTQYF. In DNA form, the CDR3 reads TGTGCCTGGAGTGTACGTCAGGGAATCACAGATACGCAGTATTTT.

The V gene is TRBV27, the J gene TRBJ2-7, with 7 bases that match TRBD1. V dropped 3 bases and J dropped 3; count of bases not matched to a gene: 2. The CDR3 has 13 residues. The germline gives CDR1 MNHEY, CDR2 SMNVEV (reference sequence). The CDR3 reads CASSLGQSYEQYF. The CDR3 nucleotides are TGTGCCAGCAGTTTGGGACAGAGCTACGAGCAGTACTTC.

The chain joins TRBV30 to TRBJ1-3; the D is unclear. The V gene lost 3 bases and the J gene lost 9 bases, with 12 bases spanning the gap. Germline lookup yields CDR1 GTSNPN and CDR2 SVGIG (reference sequence). This CDR3 region has 12 residues. CDR3 sequence: CAWRPPALTIYF. The CDR3 nucleotides are TGTGCCTGGAGGCCCCCCGCCCTCACCATATATTTT.

The chain is built from TRBV4-2 and TRBJ2-5, with TRBD2 matching over 10 bases. The J segment lost 5 bases and the V segment lost 3 bases, leaving 6 bases of the junction unmatched. Germline V gene lookup returns CDR1 LGHNA and CDR2 YNFKEQ. CDR3 length equals 15 residues. The CDR3 bases are TGTGCCAGCAGCCAGGAGCGGGGGGGCCCGGAGACCCAGTACTTC. As protein: CASSQERGGPETQYF.

The rearrangement uses TRBV2 and TRBJ1-3; D call uncertain. The CDR3 contains 15 residues. The V gene's germline CDR1 is SNHLY and CDR2 FYNNEI. The V and J ends lost 3 bases and 4 bases respectively, with 13 bases between them. CDR3 DNA: TGTGCCAGCAGTGAGGAGGAAAAAGGGGGAAACACCATATATTTT. It yields the protein CASSEEEKGGNTIYF.